This T cell receptor (beta chain) was observed in a study of tumor-infiltrating lymphocytes in localized non-small cell lung cancer. Study details: Patients included smokers and never-smokers with various histologies, some sampled after neoadjuvant chemotherapy. Broader study findings: T-cell fraction did not differ between immunotypes IM1 and IM2. Tumors had more T cell infiltration than uninvolved lung, per TCRbeta sequencing and CD3 counts.

Assay: immunoSEQ multiplex PCR; the TCRdb copy retains only in-frame clones and omits some. The data contain 8,000 to 10,000 clones, 70% to 85% of them singletons. V shed 4 bases, J shed 4 bases, and the junction held 7 bases outside the gene matches. There are 16 residues in the CDR3. Germline CDR1 SGHAT, CDR2 FQNNGV. Of note for this clone: As yet, its antigen is unknown.

This TCR derives from a human donor with non-small cell lung cancer. The rearrangement links TRBV11-2 to TRBJ2-1; 10 bases fit TRBD2. The sequenced sample consisted of lung tumor tissue. In DNA, the CDR3 is TGTGCCAGCAGCTCGTTAGCGGGGGGAACGTACAATGAGCAGTTCTTC. Protein: CASSSLAGGTYNEQFF.